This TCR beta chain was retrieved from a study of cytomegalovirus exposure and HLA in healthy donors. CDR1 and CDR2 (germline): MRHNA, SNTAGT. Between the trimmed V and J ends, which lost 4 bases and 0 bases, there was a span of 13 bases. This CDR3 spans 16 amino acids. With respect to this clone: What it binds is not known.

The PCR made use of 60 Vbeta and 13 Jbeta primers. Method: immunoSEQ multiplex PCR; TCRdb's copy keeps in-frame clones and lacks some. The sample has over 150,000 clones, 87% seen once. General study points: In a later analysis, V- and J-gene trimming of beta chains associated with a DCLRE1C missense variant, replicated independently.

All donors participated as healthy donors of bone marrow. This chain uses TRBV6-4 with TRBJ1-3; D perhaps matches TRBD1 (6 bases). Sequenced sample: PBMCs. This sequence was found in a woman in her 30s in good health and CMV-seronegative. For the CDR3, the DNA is TGTGCCAGCAGTGTACGGACAGATAGCTCTGGAAACACCATATATTTT. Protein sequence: CASSVRTDSSGNTIYF.